The entry below gives a single TCR beta chain sequence along with its context. As yet, its antigen is unknown. cDNA serving as the sequencing template came from extracted, reverse transcribed RNA. Profiling relied on immunoSEQ multiplex PCR, and the TCRdb table lists in-frame clones only, not all of them. The table shows about 140,000 clones, with about 47% occurring only once. This sample was taken from a study of CD8+ T cells in alopecia areata. CDR1 and CDR2 from the germline V gene are SGHRS and YFSETQ. V lost 0 bases, J lost 5 bases, and 20 bases lay in between. The CDR3 is 17 residues long. Points from the study as a whole: Resident alphabeta T cells of normal skin are also sequenced in scalp samples. Sharing of TCR sequences between patients (possibly for HLA-related reasons) was less clear than in mice. For lesional scalp, especially alopecia totalis/universalis, clonality was higher than in normal scalp.

The chain joins TRBV5-1 to TRBJ2-5; weak D call: TRBD2 (6 bases). The sequencing used CD4+ T cells sorted from blood, collected at week 0. This receptor was identified in a human donor with alopecia areata. The CDR3 is CASSLGVSSSGGETQYF. The CDR3 coding sequence is TGCGCCAGCAGCTTGGGTGTTAGCAGTTCCGGAGGGGAGACCCAGTACTTC.